Here is one T cell receptor beta chain with its context. This entry is derived from a study of technical replicates of blood from a few donors. Germline V gene data show CDR1 as MNHNS and CDR2 as SASEGT. The CDR3 extends over 14 amino acids. Trimming shortened V by 1 base and J by 6 bases, and 12 bases separated the two germline ends. Sequencing used immunoSEQ multiplex PCR; TCRdb keeps in-frame clones, though not all of them. Of tens of thousands of clones listed, roughly 93% are singletons. Sequencing was done on a sample of T cells isolated from PBMCs. The TCR originated in a human donor in good health. The rearrangement joins TRBV6-1 to TRBJ1-1; D is uncertain. This CDR3 is CASSEVGPGAEAFF. The CDR3 DNA sequence: TGTGCCAGCAGTGAAGTTGGGCCTGGCGCTGAAGCTTTCTTT.